The 13 T cell receptor beta chains below were found in one sample sequenced in a study of human T cells and chemical hapten exposure. As to time point: patch test 1, 2 weeks after DPC sensitization. Documented treatment: therapeutic diphenylcyclopropenone sensitization with weekly scalp DPC. TCRdb redid the calling of the RACE reads with MiXCR, one entry per CDR3 protein. The sample gives approximately 80,000 distinct CDR3 sequences, 7.5% to 9.5% of which show up once; about 1.4% is in the top ten. The material was whole blood, obtained in connection with sensitization to the hapten diphenylcyclopropenone (DPC). Every receptor here comes from a woman in her 30s with alopecia areata. Some clones in this sample may be carry-over from other donors' samples.

The J gene is TRBJ1-2, the V gene TRBV18; 10 bases are shared with TRBD1. The trim removed 4 bases at V and 6 bases at J, leaving 5 bases unmatched. The CDR3 has 14 amino acids. Germline-derived CDR1 and CDR2 are KGHSH and LQKENI. CDR3 sequence reads: CASSQLTGGDGYTF. As DNA, the CDR3 is TGTGCCAGCTCACAACTGACAGGGGGCGATGGCTACACCTTC.

This clonotype was counted ten times or more. This chain uses TRBV2 with TRBJ1-2; D gene ambiguous. The CDR3 totals 12 residues. Looked up from germline, CDR1 is SNHLY and CDR2 is FYNNEI. V was trimmed by 8 bases and J by 1 base, leaving 8 bases between them. The CDR3 here is CASRAYNYGYTF. CDR3 nucleotide sequence: TGTGCCAGCCGAGCGTATAACTATGGCTACACCTTC.

This clonotype was counted many times. This chain uses TRBV3-1 with TRBJ1-1; D is possibly TRBD1 (5 bases). V was cut by 0 bases and J by 7 bases, with 18 bases left in between. The CDR3 consists of 16 residues. Germline values: CDR1 LGHDT, CDR2 YNNKEL (reference sequence). The DNA for the CDR3 is TGTGCCAGCAGCCAAGATGGGGCGACGGGTAGGGGTGAAGCTTTCTTT. It encodes CASSQDGATGRGEAFF. The complete variable domain, with remaining parts taken from reference TRBV3-1 and TRBJ1-1, reads DTAVSQTPKYLVTQMGNDKSIKCEQNLGHDTMYWYKQDSKKFLKIMFSYNNKELIINETVPNRFSPKSPDKAHLNLHINSLELGDSAVYFCASSQDGATGRGEAFFGQGTRLTVV.

A few counts support this clonotype. The chain joins TRBV20-1 to TRBJ1-4; no clear D. CDR1 is DFQATT and CDR2 is SNEGSKA in the germline V gene (reference sequence). With 0 bases removed from V and 0 bases from J, the gap between germline ends came to 8 bases. This CDR3 comprises 15 residues. CDR3 region: CSARDAQATNEKLFF. CDR3 nucleotides: TGCAGTGCTAGAGATGCCCAGGCAACTAATGAAAAACTGTTTTTT.

The table lists this clonotype with many counts. The chain employs TRBV6-2 or TRBV6-3 and TRBJ2-5, with no clear D. CDR1 and CDR2 (germline): MNHEY, SVGEGT. Between the trimmed V and J ends, which lost 2 bases and 2 bases, there was a span of 9 bases. This CDR3 has 14 residues. This CDR3 reads CASSYLWSQETQYF. The CDR3 DNA reads TGTGCCAGCAGTTACCTCTGGTCTCAAGAGACCCAGTACTTC.

This clonotype was observed at least ten times. The chain carries TRBV2 and TRBJ2-3, with 8 bases that match TRBD1. Trimming cost V 4 bases and J 4 bases; bases outside gene matches: 10. Per germline, CDR1 SNHLY and CDR2 FYNNEI. The CDR3 contains 16 residues. The CDR3, as DNA: TGTGCCAGCAGTGTGGAGAGGACAGGGATCGCAGATACGCAGTATTTT. The encoded protein is CASSVERTGIADTQYF.

This clonotype occurred a few times. The V and J genes are TRBV9 and TRBJ1-1; D possibly corresponds to TRBD1 (5 bases). The V gene lost 5 bases and the J gene lost 0 bases, with 11 bases spanning the gap. Germline lookup yields CDR1 SGDLS and CDR2 YYNGEE. The CDR3 spans 14 residues. CDR3: CASRNEGMNTEAFF. For the CDR3, the DNA is TGTGCCAGCAGAAACGAGGGGATGAACACTGAAGCTTTCTTT.

There are many counts of this clonotype. The V and J genes are TRBV12-3 or TRBV12-4 and TRBJ1-1; no firm D call. V was shortened by 6 bases and J by 5 bases, with 13 bases between the two germline ends. The CDR3 runs to 13 residues. In DNA form, the CDR3 reads TGTGCCAGCAGCCCCTATCGGGAAACTGAAGCTTTCTTT. Residues: CASSPYRETEAFF.

The V and J genes are TRBV3-1 and TRBJ1-2, with TRBD1 as a possible D gene (6 bases). This CDR3 is 15 amino acids long. The V end was cut by 1 base, the J end by 4 bases, with 13 bases between. Per the germline V gene, CDR1 is LGHDT and CDR2 is YNNKEL (reference sequence). The CDR3 coding sequence is TGTGCCAGCAGCCAAGCGGGGGGGGCGGGCTATGGCTACACCTTC. Translation: CASSQAGGAGYGYTF.

This clonotype has a handful of counts. The chain uses TRBV7-2 and TRBJ1-1; 10 nucleotides agree with TRBD1. The trim removed 1 base at V and 1 base at J, leaving 0 bases unmatched. This CDR3 is built from 15 residues. Germline V CDR1 and CDR2: SGHTA, FQGNSA. The DNA of the CDR3 is TGTGCCAGCAGCTTAGGGACAGGGGGGAACACTGAAGCTTTCTTT. This sequence encodes CASSLGTGGNTEAFF.

This clonotype was detected many times. The chain has TRBV5-6 and TRBJ1-2, with no clear D. The CDR3 sequence is 15 residues long. Germline assignment: CDR1 SGHDT and CDR2 YYEEEE. Trimming shortened V by 1 base and J by 4 bases, and 14 bases separated the two germline ends. Written as DNA, the CDR3 is TGTGCCAGCAGCTTGTCCCCCAGCTCTATCTATGGCTACACCTTC. This encodes CASSLSPSSIYGYTF.

This clonotype was detected a few times. The chain is built from TRBV6-5 and TRBJ1-1, with D possibly TRBD1 on 6 matching bases. Germline assignment: CDR1 MNHEY and CDR2 SVGAGI. The CDR3 covers 15 residues. The V and J ends lost 6 bases and 5 bases respectively, with 19 bases between them. The CDR3 nucleotides are TGTGCCAGCAGCGGGGGCCGGGGAAGGAGGACTGAAGCTTTCTTT. This encodes CASSGGRGRRTEAFF.

With regard to this clonotype: A much larger clone is a single base away; this may be a read error. This chain links TRBV5-1 with TRBJ1-1, with D perhaps TRBD1 (5 bases). V shed 3 bases and J shed 2 bases, with 14 bases lying between them. The germline gives CDR1 SGHRS, CDR2 YFSETQ. The CDR3 is made up of 15 amino acids. In DNA form, the CDR3 reads TGCGCCAGCAGCTCTCAGGGCGGCGGTAACACTGAAGCTTTCTTT. Translated: CASSSQGGGNTEAFF.